This entry lists 2 T cell receptor beta chains sequenced from one sample in a study of blood T cell repertoires in COVID-19. Data came from immunoSEQ multiplex PCR; TCRdb stores just in-frame clones and leaves some out. The repertoire consists of 95,000 to 110,000 clones, with approximately 81% occurring once and the leading ten covering around 4.4%. Sequenced: peripheral blood. The origin of the receptors is a human donor in a cohort sampled during active COVID-19.

V and J are TRBV19 and TRBJ1-5; the D is unclear. Looked up from germline, CDR1 is LNHDA and CDR2 is SQIVND (reference sequence). Trimming removed 3 bases at V and 9 bases at J, with 9 bases between. The CDR3 has 12 amino acids. CDR3 sequence: CASSILGGPQHF. In nucleotides, the CDR3 is TGTGCCAGTAGTATCCTAGGTGGGCCCCAGCATTTT. Complete variable domain (other parts from reference TRBV19 and TRBJ1-5): DGGITQSPKYLFRKEGQNVTLSCEQNLNHDAMYWYRQDPGQGLRLIYYSQIVNDFQKGDIAEGYSVSREKKESFPLTVTSAQKNPTAFYLCASSILGGPQHFGDGTRLSIL.

J is TRBJ1-2 and V is TRBV10-2, with a tentative D call TRBD1 (6 bases). V was cut by 2 bases and J by 6 bases, with 10 bases left in between. The germline V gene has CDR1 WSHSY and CDR2 SAAADI. The CDR3 runs 13 residues. CDR3 amino acids: CASSELRGDGYTF. The CDR3 nucleotides are TGCGCCAGCAGTGAGCTCAGGGGAGATGGCTACACCTTC.